Shown below are 5 T cell receptor beta chains from a single sample sequenced in a study of blood T cell repertoires in COVID-19. The table came from immunoSEQ multiplex PCR; TCRdb's copy has only in-frame clones and leaves some out. The sample contains 250,000 to 300,000 clones, 65% to 85% of which appear only once. The sequenced sample consisted of peripheral blood. The receptors were gathered from a man older than 75 with acute or convalescent COVID-19.

This chain links TRBV6-1 with TRBJ2-7; 7 nucleotides agree with TRBD1. J lost 3 bases, V lost 10 bases, and 9 bases had no gene match. The CDR3 is 13 residues long. Germline assignment: CDR1 MNHNS and CDR2 SASEGT. The CDR3 DNA is TGTGCCACCCAGGGACAGACTGACTACGAGCAGTACTTC. Protein sequence: CATQGQTDYEQYF.

The rearrangement joins TRBV5-1 to TRBJ2-5, with D maybe TRBD2 (5 bases). Germline V gives CDR1 SGHRS, CDR2 YFSETQ. This CDR3 region has 14 residues. Trimming cost V 3 bases and J 2 bases, with 11 bases left between them. CDR3 amino acids: CASSYGEGQETQYF. The CDR3 coding sequence is TGCGCCAGCAGCTACGGCGAGGGACAAGAGACCCAGTACTTC.

The J gene is TRBJ1-2, the V gene TRBV5-1; 9 positions match TRBD1. With 0 bases clipped from V and 2 bases from J, the junction kept 2 bases outside the gene matches. This CDR3 contains 15 residues. Germline V gene sequence: CDR1 SGHRS, CDR2 YFSETQ. CDR3 residues: CASSLEQGANYGYTF. The DNA for the CDR3 is TGCGCCAGCAGCTTGGAACAGGGGGCGAACTATGGCTACACCTTC.

The gene calls are TRBV4-2 and TRBJ1-3; D gene ambiguous. Germline V gene lookup returns CDR1 LGHNA and CDR2 YNFKEQ. With 0 bases removed from V and 0 bases from J, the gap between germline ends came to 12 bases. The CDR3 runs 17 residues. The CDR3 DNA is TGTGCCAGCAGCCAAGAGGGTCTGGGCCACTCTGGAAACACCATATATTTT. This gives the protein CASSQEGLGHSGNTIYF.

Here the CDR3 DNA reads TGTGCCAGCAGCCGAGACAGGGGATGGGTCACTGAAGCTTTCTTT. Amino acids: CASSRDRGWVTEAFF. The chain has TRBV4-2 and TRBJ1-1; 8 nucleotides match TRBD1. V lost 4 bases to trimming and J lost 4 bases; unmatched junction nucleotides: 8. Germline V gene sequence: CDR1 LGHNA, CDR2 YNFKEQ. The CDR3 is 15 residues long.